This entry features one T cell receptor beta chain sequence. TCRdb's copy holds only in-frame clones and misses some; the assay was immunoSEQ multiplex PCR. The sample shows over 200,000 clones, 90% of them seen only once. The sample comes from a study of blood T cell repertoires in COVID-19. In the study overall: COVID-19 samples, acute and convalescent, were from the United States, Italy and Spain.

J lost 1 base, V lost 4 bases, and 6 bases had no gene match. Germline V gene lookup returns CDR1 MGHRA and CDR2 YSYEKL. The CDR3 has 15 residues. Those who participated ranged in age from roughly 18 to 89 years and resided in about 24 US areas. Assignments of participants to cohorts depended upon their own reported clinical history. Source material: PBMCs or T cells enriched from blood (not recorded which). This chain connects TRBV4-1 to TRBJ2-7; TRBD1 matches 8 bases. The source is a man under 40 who had been exposed to COVID-19. The CDR3 loop reads CASSRTGTGSYEQYF. Here the CDR3 DNA reads TGCGCCAGCAGCCGAACCGGGACAGGTTCCTACGAGCAGTACTTC.